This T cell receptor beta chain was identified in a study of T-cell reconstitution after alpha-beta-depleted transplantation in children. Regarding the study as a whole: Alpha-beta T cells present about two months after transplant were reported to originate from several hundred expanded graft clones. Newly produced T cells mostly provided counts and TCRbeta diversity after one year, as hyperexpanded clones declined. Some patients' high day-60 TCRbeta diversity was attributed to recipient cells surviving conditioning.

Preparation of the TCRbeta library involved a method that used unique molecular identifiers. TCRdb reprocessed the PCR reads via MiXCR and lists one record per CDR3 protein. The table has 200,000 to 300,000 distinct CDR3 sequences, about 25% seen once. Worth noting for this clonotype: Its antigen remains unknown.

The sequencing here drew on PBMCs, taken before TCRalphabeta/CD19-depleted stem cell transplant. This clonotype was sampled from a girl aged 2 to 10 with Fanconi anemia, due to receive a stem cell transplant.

CDR3 residues: CAIAPGQGTGELFF. CDR3 DNA sequence: TGTGCCATCGCGCCGGGACAGGGTACCGGGGAGCTGTTTTTT. The J gene is TRBJ2-2, the V gene TRBV10-3; 9 nucleotides line up with TRBD1. From germline, CDR1 is ENHRY and CDR2 SYGVKD. The CDR3 totals 14 residues. Germline trimming cut 8 bases from V and 5 bases from J; bases unmatched to any gene: 6.